The clone carrying this T cell receptor beta chain turned up a few times. What it recognizes is unknown. The V gene's germline CDR1 is SGHTA and CDR2 FQGNSA. Germline trimming cut 5 bases from V and 5 bases from J; bases unmatched to any gene: 5. This CDR3 spans 15 amino acids. The sample comes from a study of T cell repertoires in cytomegalovirus infection. TCRdb passed the reads through MiXCR, listing each CDR3 protein once. The sample consists of 600,000 to 700,000 distinct CDR3 sequences, about 33% of them appearing once. Sequencing was performed on cultured PBMCs, taken from culture after CMV antigen stimulation. The source of this sequence is a human donor in good health (CMV status not recorded). Some clones in this sample may be carry-over from other donors' samples. J is TRBJ2-1 and V is TRBV7-2, with 11 nucleotides matching TRBD1. The CDR3 spells CASSHGDRGDNEQFF. CDR3 DNA sequence: TGTGCCAGCAGCCACGGGGACAGGGGGGACAATGAGCAGTTCTTC.